This entry features one T cell receptor (beta chain) sequence. The antigen remains undetermined. These data belong to a study of cytomegalovirus exposure and HLA in healthy donors. Only in-frame clones appear in the TCRdb table, and some are missing; sequencing was by immunoSEQ multiplex PCR. The repertoire includes tens of thousands of clones, roughly nine tenths of them detected once, and 7.5% to 9.5% sits in the top ten. V lost 1 base and J 3 bases, leaving 10 bases between the germline ends. This CDR3 has 15 amino acids. Per the germline V gene, CDR1 is LNHDA and CDR2 is SQIVND (reference sequence). Study results and caveats: Cytomegalovirus association was assigned to approximately 180 TCR beta chains. In vitro, a few CMV-associated chains proved specific for CMV antigens.

The source is a woman in her late teens or twenties in good health and CMV-seropositive. Sequenced input: PBMCs. J is TRBJ1-5 and V is TRBV19, with D possibly matching TRBD1 (5 bases). This CDR3 reads CASSIGGSPNQPQHF. Here the CDR3 DNA reads TGTGCCAGTAGTATAGGGGGCAGTCCCAATCAGCCCCAGCATTTT.